The 6 T cell receptor beta chains reported below all come from one sample, sequenced in a study of cytomegalovirus exposure and HLA in healthy donors (dated by TCRdb to 2015 to 2018). The library was produced with the immunoSEQ multiplex PCR assay. For the multiplex PCR, a mixture combining 60 forward primers for TCR Vbeta segments and 13 reverse primers for TCR Jbeta segments was used. TCRdb holds this immuneACCESS table with in-frame rearrangements only. Some clones are missing; in checked studies, unresolved V genes explain under half, and the rest has no known cause. The sample table records about 95,000 clones; about 81% of these occur just once. The ten largest clonotypes hold 4.1% of the sample. The sequencing input was PBMCs. The receptors derive from a woman between 40 and 55 years old in good health and CMV-seropositive.

The V call is TRBV6-5, the J call TRBJ2-7; 7 nucleotides agree with TRBD1. Germline-derived CDR1 and CDR2 are MNHEY and SVGAGI. The CDR3 runs to 14 residues. The ends lost 6 bases at V and 3 bases at J; junction bases unmatched: 8. The CDR3 loop is CASRPDRVIYEQYF. For the CDR3, the DNA is TGTGCCAGCAGACCCGACAGGGTTATCTACGAGCAGTACTTC.

Turning to this clone: One end of the junction fails to match germline, which may point to a read error. This chain uses TRBV6-6 with TRBJ2-7, with TRBD2 identical over 11 bases. In germline, CDR1 is MNHNY, CDR2 SVGAGI (reference sequence). The CDR3 runs to 14 residues. DNA for the CDR3: TGTGCCAGCAGCGGGACTAGCGGACAGTCCGAGGAGTACTTC. It codes for CASSGTSGQSEEYF.

The chain couples TRBV15 to TRBJ2-6; TRBD2 might be the D (5 bases). Germline lookup yields CDR1 LNHNV and CDR2 YYDKDF (reference sequence). The length of the CDR3 is 18 residues. Trimming left V 0 bases short and J 4 bases short, with 16 bases between. The CDR3 protein is CATSRDRVGPGGANVLTF. CDR3 DNA: TGTGCCACCAGCAGAGATCGTGTAGGGCCGGGAGGGGCCAACGTCCTGACTTTC.

The gene calls are TRBV15 and TRBJ1-1; unclear D gene. The germline gives CDR1 LNHNV, CDR2 YYDKDF (reference sequence). V dropped 0 bases and J dropped 7 bases, with 12 bases sitting between them. The CDR3 is made up of 14 amino acids. This chain's CDR3 is CATSRDGSRHEAFF. CDR3 DNA sequence: TGTGCCACCAGCAGAGATGGTTCCAGACATGAAGCTTTCTTT. Using reference TRBV15 and TRBJ1-1 for the parts outside the CDR3, the full variable domain is DAMVIQNPRYQVTQFGKPVTLSCSQTLNHNVMYWYQQKSSQAPKLLFHYYDKDFNNEADTPDNFQSRRPNTSFCFLDIRSPGLGDTAMYLCATSRDGSRHEAFFGQGTRLTVV.

The chain combines TRBV4-1 with TRBJ1-4, with a weak D call TRBD1 (5 bases). CDR3 length: 14 residues. V lost 4 bases and J lost 6, with 12 bases in between. Germline V gene lookup returns CDR1 MGHRA and CDR2 YSYEKL. Here the CDR3 DNA reads TGCGCCAGCAGCCGGGGACTCCGGGATGAAAAACTGTTTTTT. Its protein is CASSRGLRDEKLFF.

V and J are TRBV6-6 and TRBJ1-1; 7 nucleotides match TRBD1. V was clipped by 4 bases and J by 7 bases; unmatched bases: 9. Germline values: CDR1 MNHNY, CDR2 SVGAGI (reference sequence). CDR3 length equals 14 residues. Written as DNA, the CDR3 is TGTGCCAGCAGTTTCAGGACAGGAGATAATGAAGCTTTCTTT. Translated, it gives CASSFRTGDNEAFF.